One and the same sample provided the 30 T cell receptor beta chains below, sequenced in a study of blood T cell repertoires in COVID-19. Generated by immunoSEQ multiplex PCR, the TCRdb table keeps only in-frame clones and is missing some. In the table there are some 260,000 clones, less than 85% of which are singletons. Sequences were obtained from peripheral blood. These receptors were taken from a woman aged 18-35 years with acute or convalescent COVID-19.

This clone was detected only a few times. The CDR3 here is CASVDSGSSLDTQYF. The CDR3 nucleotides are TGTGCCAGCGTAGATAGCGGGAGTAGTTTGGATACGCAGTATTTT. The chain couples TRBV2 to TRBJ2-3; 9 bases fit TRBD2. The junction had 12 bases not matched to a gene; V was cut back by 8 bases and J by 6 bases. There are 15 residues in the CDR3. Germline V lookup: CDR1 SNHLY, CDR2 FYNNEI.

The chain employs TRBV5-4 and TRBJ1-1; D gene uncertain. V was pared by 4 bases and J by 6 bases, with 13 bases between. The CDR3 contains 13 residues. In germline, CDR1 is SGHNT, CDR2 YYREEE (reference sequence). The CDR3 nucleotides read TGTGCCAGCAGCCCTACGGGGAGTGCTGAAGCTTTCTTT. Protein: CASSPTGSAEAFF.

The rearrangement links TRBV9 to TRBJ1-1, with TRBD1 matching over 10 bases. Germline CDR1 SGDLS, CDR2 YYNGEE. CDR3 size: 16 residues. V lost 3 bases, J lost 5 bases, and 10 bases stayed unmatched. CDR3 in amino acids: CASSAIDRGLTTEAFF. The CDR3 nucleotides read TGTGCCAGCAGCGCAATTGACAGGGGGCTTACAACTGAAGCTTTCTTT.

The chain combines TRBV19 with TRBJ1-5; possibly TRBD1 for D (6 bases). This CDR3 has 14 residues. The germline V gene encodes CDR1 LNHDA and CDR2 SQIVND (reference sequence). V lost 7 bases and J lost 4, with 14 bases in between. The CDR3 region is CASTARGGNQPQHF. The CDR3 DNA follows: TGTGCCAGTACCGCTAGGGGGGGGAATCAGCCCCAGCATTTT.

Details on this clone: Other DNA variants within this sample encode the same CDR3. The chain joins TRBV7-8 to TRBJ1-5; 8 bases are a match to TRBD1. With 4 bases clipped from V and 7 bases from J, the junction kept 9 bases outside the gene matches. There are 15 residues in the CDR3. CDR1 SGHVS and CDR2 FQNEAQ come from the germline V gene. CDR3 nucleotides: TGTGCCAGCAGCTCGGACAGGGTGGGGAGACAGCCCCAGCATTTT. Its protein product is CASSSDRVGRQPQHF.

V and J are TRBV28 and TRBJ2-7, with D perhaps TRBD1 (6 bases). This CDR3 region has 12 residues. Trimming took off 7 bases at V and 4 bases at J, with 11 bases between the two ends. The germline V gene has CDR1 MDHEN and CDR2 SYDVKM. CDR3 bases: TGTGCCAGCAACCCGACAGGTTACGAGCAGTACTTC. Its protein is CASNPTGYEQYF.

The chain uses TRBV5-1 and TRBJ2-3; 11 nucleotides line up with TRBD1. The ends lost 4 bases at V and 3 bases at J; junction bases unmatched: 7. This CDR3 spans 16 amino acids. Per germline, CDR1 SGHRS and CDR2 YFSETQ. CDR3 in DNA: TGCGCCAGCAGCAAGGACAGGGGGCAGGGGACAGATACGCAGTATTTT. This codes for CASSKDRGQGTDTQYF.

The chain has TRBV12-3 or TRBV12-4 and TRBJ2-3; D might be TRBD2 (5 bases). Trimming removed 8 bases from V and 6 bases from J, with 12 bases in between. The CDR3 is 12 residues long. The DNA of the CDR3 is TGTGCCAGCTCCCCGGAGGTGGATACGCAGTATTTT. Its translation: CASSPEVDTQYF.

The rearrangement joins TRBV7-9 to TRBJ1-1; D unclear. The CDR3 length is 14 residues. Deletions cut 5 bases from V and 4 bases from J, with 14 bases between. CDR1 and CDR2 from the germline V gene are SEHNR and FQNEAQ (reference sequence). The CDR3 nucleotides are TGTGCCAGCAGCCCATCCGGGAGGACCACTGAAGCTTTCTTT. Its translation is CASSPSGRTTEAFF. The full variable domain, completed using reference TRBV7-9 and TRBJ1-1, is DTGVSQNPRHKITKRGQNVTFRCDPISEHNRLYWYRQTLGQGPEFLTYFQNEAQLEKSRLLSDRFSAERPKGSFSTLEIQRTEQGDSAMYLCASSPSGRTTEAFFGQGTRLTVV.

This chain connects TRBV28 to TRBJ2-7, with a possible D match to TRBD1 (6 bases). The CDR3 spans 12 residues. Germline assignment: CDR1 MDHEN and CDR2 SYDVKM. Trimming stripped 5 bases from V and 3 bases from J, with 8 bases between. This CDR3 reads CASSTQGYEQYF. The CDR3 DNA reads TGTGCCAGCAGTACACAGGGCTACGAGCAGTACTTC.

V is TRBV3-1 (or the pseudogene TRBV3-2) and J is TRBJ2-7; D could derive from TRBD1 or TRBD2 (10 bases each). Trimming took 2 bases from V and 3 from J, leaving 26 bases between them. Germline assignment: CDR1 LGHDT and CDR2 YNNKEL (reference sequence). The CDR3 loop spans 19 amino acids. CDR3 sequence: CASSQWDRGGLAGVYEQYF. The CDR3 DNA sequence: TGTGCCAGCAGCCAATGGGACAGGGGAGGGCTAGCGGGAGTCTACGAGCAGTACTTC.

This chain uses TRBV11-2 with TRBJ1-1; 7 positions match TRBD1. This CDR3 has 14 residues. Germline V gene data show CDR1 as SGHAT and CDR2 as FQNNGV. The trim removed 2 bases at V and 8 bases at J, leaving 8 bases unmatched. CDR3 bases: TGTGCCAGCAGCTTATCGACGGGACAGATAGAAGCTTTCTTT. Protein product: CASSLSTGQIEAFF.

CDR3 loop: CAWSVLSGGQPQHF. CDR3 bases: TGTGCCTGGAGTGTACTGTCAGGGGGCCAGCCCCAGCATTTT. This sequence joins TRBV30 and TRBJ1-5; 8 nucleotides line up with TRBD1. CDR1 and CDR2 (germline): GTSNPN, SVGIG (reference sequence). J gave up 7 bases and V 0 bases, and 5 bases lay outside the gene matches. This CDR3 is built from 14 residues.

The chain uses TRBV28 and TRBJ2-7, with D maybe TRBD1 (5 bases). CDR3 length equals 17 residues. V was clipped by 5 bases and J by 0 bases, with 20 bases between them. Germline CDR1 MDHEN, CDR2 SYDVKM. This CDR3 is CASSPPQVPLSSYEQYF. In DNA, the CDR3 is TGTGCCAGCAGTCCCCCACAGGTCCCCCTAAGCTCCTACGAGCAGTACTTC.

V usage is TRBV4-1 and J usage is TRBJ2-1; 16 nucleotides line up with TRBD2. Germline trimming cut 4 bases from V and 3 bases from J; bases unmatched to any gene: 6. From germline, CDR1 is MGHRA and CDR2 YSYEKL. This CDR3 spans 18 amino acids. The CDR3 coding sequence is TGCGCCAGCAGCCTACCGGGACTAGCGGGAGGGGACTACAATGAGCAGTTCTTC. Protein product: CASSLPGLAGGDYNEQFF.

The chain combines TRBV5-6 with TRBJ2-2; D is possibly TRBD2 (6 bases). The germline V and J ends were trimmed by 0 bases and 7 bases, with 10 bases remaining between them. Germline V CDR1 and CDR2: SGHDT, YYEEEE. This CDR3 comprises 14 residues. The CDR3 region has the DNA TGTGCCAGCAGCTTGGCGGGAGTAATCGGGGAGCTGTTTTTT. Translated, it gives CASSLAGVIGELFF.

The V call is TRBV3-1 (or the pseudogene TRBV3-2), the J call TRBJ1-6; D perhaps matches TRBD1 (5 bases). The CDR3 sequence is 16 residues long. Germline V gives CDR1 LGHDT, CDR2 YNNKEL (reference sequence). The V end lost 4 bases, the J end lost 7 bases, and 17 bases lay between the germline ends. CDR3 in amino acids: CASSPQGGQGNSPLHF. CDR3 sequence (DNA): TGTGCCAGCAGCCCCCAAGGAGGGCAGGGAAATTCACCCCTCCACTTT.

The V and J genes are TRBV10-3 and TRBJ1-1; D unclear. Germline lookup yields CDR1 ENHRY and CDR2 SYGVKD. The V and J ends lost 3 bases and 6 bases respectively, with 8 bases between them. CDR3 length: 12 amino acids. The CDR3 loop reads CAISDGQPEAFF. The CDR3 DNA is TGTGCCATCAGTGATGGGCAGCCTGAAGCTTTCTTT.

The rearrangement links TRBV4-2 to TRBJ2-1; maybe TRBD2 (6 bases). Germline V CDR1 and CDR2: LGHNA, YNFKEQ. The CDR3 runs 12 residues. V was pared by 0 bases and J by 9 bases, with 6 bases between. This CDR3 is CASSQERGEQFF. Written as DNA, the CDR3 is TGTGCCAGCAGCCAAGAGCGGGGTGAGCAGTTCTTC.

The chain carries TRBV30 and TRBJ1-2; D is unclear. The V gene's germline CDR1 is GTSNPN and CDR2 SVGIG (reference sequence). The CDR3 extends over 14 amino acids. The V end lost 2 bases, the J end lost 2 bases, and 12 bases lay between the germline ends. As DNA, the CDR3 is TGTGCCTGGAGTTTCTGGACTAAGAACTATGGCTACACCTTC. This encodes CAWSFWTKNYGYTF.

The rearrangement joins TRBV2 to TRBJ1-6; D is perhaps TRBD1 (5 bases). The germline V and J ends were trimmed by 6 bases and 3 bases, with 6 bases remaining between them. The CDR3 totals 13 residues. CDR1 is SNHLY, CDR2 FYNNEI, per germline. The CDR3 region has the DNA TGTGCCAGCAGGACAGACTATAATTCACCCCTCCACTTT. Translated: CASRTDYNSPLHF.

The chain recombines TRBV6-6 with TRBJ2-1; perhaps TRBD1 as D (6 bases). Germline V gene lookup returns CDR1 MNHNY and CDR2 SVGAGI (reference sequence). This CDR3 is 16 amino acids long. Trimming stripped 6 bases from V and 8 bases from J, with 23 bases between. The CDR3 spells CASRPPRGTEKDEQFF. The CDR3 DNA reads TGTGCCAGCAGGCCACCTAGGGGGACGGAGAAGGATGAGCAGTTCTTC.

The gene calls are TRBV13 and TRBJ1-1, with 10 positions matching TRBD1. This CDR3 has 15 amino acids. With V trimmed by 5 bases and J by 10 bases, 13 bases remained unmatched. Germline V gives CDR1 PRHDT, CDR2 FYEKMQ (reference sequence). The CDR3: CASSPNGQGEVLAFF. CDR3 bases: TGTGCCAGCAGCCCCAACGGACAGGGGGAGGTTCTAGCTTTCTTT.

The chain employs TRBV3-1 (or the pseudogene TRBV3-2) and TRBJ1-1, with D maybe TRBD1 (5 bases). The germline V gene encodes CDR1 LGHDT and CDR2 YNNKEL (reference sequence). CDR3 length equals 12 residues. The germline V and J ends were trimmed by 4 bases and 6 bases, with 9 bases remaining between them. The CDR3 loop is CASSPGGAEAFF. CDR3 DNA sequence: TGTGCCAGCAGCCCGGGGGGTGCTGAAGCTTTCTTT.

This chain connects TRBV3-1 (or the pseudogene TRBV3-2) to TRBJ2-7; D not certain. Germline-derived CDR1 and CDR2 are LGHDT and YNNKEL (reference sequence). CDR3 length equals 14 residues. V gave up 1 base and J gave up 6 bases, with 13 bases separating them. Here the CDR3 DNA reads TGTGCCAGCAGCCAAGTACCCGAGAACTTCGAGCAGTACTTC. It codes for CASSQVPENFEQYF.

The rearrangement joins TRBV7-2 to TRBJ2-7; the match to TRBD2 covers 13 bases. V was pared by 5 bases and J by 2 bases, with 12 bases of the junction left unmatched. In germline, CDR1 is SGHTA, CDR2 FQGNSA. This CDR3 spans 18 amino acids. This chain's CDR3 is CASSPQGLAGLLTYEQYF. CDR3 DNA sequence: TGTGCCAGCAGCCCCCAGGGACTAGCGGGGCTCCTTACCTACGAGCAGTACTTC.

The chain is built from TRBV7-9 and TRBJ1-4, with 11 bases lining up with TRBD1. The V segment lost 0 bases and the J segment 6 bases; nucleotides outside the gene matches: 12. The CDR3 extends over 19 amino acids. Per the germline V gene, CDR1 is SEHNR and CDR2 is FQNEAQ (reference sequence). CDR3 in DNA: TGTGCCAGCAGCTTAGCAGTTACGCTCGGGGACAGGGGGGATGAAAAACTGTTTTTT. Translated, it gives CASSLAVTLGDRGDEKLFF.

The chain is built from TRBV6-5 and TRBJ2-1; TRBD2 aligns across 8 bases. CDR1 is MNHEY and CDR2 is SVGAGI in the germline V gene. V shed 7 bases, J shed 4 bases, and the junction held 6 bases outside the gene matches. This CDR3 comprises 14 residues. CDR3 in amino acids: CASKLAALYNEQFF. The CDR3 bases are TGTGCCAGCAAACTAGCGGCCCTTTACAATGAGCAGTTCTTC.

The CDR3 DNA reads TGTGCCAGCAGTCTGGGGGGAAAAGAGACCCAGTACTTC. Protein: CASSLGGKETQYF. The rearrangement uses TRBV6-5 and TRBJ2-5; maybe TRBD2 (6 bases). The ends were cut back, 5 bases at V and 3 bases at J, with 10 bases in the middle. Germline V CDR1 and CDR2: MNHEY, SVGAGI. This CDR3 contains 13 residues.

CDR3 in amino acids: CASSQDLGQGEQYF. The CDR3 bases are TGTGCCAGCAGCCAAGATCTTGGGCAGGGCGAGCAGTACTTC. V gene TRBV14 combines with J gene TRBJ2-7, with D perhaps matching TRBD1 (5 bases). The CDR3 length is 14 residues. Deletions cut 0 bases from V and 6 bases from J, with 12 bases between. Germline loops: CDR1 SGHDN, CDR2 FVKESK.